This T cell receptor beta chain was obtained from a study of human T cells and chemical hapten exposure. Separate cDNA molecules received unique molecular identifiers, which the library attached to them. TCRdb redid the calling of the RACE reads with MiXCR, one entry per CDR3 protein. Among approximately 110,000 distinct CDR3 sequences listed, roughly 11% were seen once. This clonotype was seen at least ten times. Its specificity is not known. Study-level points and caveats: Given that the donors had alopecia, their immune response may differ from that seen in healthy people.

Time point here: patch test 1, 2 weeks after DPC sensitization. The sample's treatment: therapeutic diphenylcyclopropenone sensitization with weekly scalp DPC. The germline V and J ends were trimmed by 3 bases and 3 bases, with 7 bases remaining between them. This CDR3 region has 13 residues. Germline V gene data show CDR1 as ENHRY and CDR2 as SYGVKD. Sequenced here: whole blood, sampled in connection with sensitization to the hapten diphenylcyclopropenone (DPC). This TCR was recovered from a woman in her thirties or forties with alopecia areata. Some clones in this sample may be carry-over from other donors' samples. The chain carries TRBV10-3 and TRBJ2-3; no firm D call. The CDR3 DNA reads TGTGCCATCAGTGAACCCGGGACAGATACGCAGTATTTT. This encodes CAISEPGTDTQYF.